This TCR beta chain stems from a study of blood T cell repertoires in COVID-19. Assay: immunoSEQ multiplex PCR; the TCRdb copy retains only in-frame clones and omits some. In the table there are about 230,000 clones, about 85% of which are singletons. The CDR3 has 13 residues. With 6 bases clipped from V and 4 bases from J, the junction kept 7 bases outside the gene matches. The V gene's germline CDR1 is SQVTM and CDR2 ANQGSEA. The specimen sequenced was peripheral blood. The rearrangement uses TRBV29-1 and TRBJ2-7; 9 bases line up with TRBD1. The receptor comes from a woman of 80 years or more with acute or convalescent COVID-19. The CDR3, as DNA: TGCAGCGTGAGGGGACAGGGCGATTACGAGCAGTACTTC. Encoded protein: CSVRGQGDYEQYF.